This TCR beta chain was sequenced in a study of CD8 T cells in ankylosing spondylitis. Study-level results: Clones tied to disease were said to be significantly enriched in matched ankylosing spondylitis synovial fluid. Apparently characteristic of ankylosing spondylitis blood was a TCR beta motif (under ten highly homologous variants).

Quantitative 5'-RACE with molecular barcodes was used to make the TCR beta libraries. Using its own MiXCR run on the 5' RACE reads, TCRdb lists one record per CDR3 protein. The sample has about 700,000 distinct CDR3 sequences, roughly 19% seen once. V shed 5 bases and J 6 bases; nucleotides not matched to a gene: 4. The CDR3 has 12 amino acids. The germline V gene has CDR1 KGHSH and CDR2 LQKENI. A remark on this clonotype: Its antigen remains unknown.

J is TRBJ2-7 and V is TRBV18, with 7 bases matching TRBD1. The sequenced sample consisted of blood, either unsorted or a sorted T cell fraction (not recorded which). The origin of this receptor is a male donor with ankylosing spondylitis. The CDR3 DNA sequence: TGTGCCAGCTCAGCAACAGGGGCCGAGCAGTACTTC. Amino acid sequence: CASSATGAEQYF.